The 20 T cell receptor beta chains below all came from one sample that was sequenced in a study of blood T cell repertoires in COVID-19 (dated by TCRdb to the early 2020s). The library was produced with the immunoSEQ multiplex PCR assay. As stored in TCRdb, this immuneACCESS dataset retains in-frame rearrangements with V and J assigned. A fraction of the clones does not appear; measured against another copy, unresolved V genes explain less than half of the discrepancy, and the remainder lacks a known reason. A total of 250,000 to 400,000 clones appear in this sample, 75% to 90% of them only once. About 2% of the sample is held by the ten biggest clonotypes. Specimen: PBMCs or T cells enriched from blood (not recorded which). All receptors come from a woman aged 25 to 45 who had been exposed to COVID-19.

This clone has only a few counts. The V gene is TRBV7-9, the J gene TRBJ1-3; D remains ambiguous. The CDR3 sequence is 16 residues long. V dropped 3 bases and J dropped 3 bases, with 15 bases sitting between them. Germline V CDR1 and CDR2: SEHNR, FQNEAQ (reference sequence). CDR3 coding DNA: TGTGCCAGCAGCTTGGGCTCGGGGTCTGTTGGAAACACCATATATTTT. It specifies CASSLGSGSVGNTIYF.

The chain uses TRBV5-1 and TRBJ1-2; no definite D call. The CDR3 loop spans 15 amino acids. The V end lost 0 bases, the J end lost 0 bases, and 9 bases lay between the germline ends. Germline V gene lookup returns CDR1 SGHRS and CDR2 YFSETQ. CDR3 region: CASSLEPGPNYGYTF. CDR3 sequence (DNA): TGCGCCAGCAGCTTGGAGCCGGGTCCTAACTATGGCTACACCTTC.

The V call is TRBV24-1, the J call TRBJ2-1; 8 bases are a match to TRBD2. The CDR3 spans 15 residues. The V and J ends lost 5 bases and 7 bases, in that order; junction bases with no gene match: 9. In germline, CDR1 is KGHDR, CDR2 SFDVKD. The CDR3 nucleotides are TGTGCCACCAGTGTAGGAGCGGGGGCGGAGAATGAGCAGTTCTTC. Its protein product is CATSVGAGAENEQFF.

This clone has just one count. The V gene is TRBV5-6, the J gene TRBJ1-2; 8 nucleotides align to TRBD1. The length of the CDR3 is 17 residues. The V segment lost 2 bases and the J segment 5 bases; nucleotides outside the gene matches: 14. Germline-derived CDR1 and CDR2 are SGHDT and YYEEEE. CDR3 DNA sequence: TGTGCCAGCAGCTTTGGGGCAGGGGGCGCGAAAAAATATGGCTACACCTTC. Its protein is CASSFGAGGAKKYGYTF.

V is TRBV20-1 and J is TRBJ2-3; D gene uncertain. The CDR3 is 11 amino acids. The V and J ends lost 5 bases and 6 bases respectively, with 9 bases between them. Germline lookup yields CDR1 DFQATT and CDR2 SNEGSKA (reference sequence). The CDR3, as DNA: TGCAGTGCTGGCGGTTGGGATACGCAGTATTTT. Translating gives CSAGGWDTQYF.

V is TRBV30 and J is TRBJ1-6; 7 bases align to TRBD1. The CDR3 contains 16 residues. From germline, CDR1 is GTSNPN and CDR2 SVGIG (reference sequence). Trimming took 3 bases from V and 0 from J; bases not matched to a gene: 5. CDR3 loop: CAWSGQAISYNSPLHF. CDR3 DNA sequence: TGTGCCTGGAGCGGACAGGCGATCTCCTATAATTCACCCCTCCACTTT.

V gene TRBV24-1 combines with J gene TRBJ2-1; 8 bases match TRBD2. V was clipped by 7 bases and J by 8 bases; unmatched bases: 6. From germline, CDR1 is KGHDR and CDR2 SFDVKD. This CDR3 has 13 amino acids. The CDR3 bases are TGTGCCACCAGATCAAGCGGGAGCTATGAGCAGTTCTTC. This translates into CATRSSGSYEQFF.

The chain carries TRBV4-3 and TRBJ1-2; D uncertain. The V and J ends lost 0 bases and 7 bases respectively, with 15 bases between them. There are 15 residues in the CDR3. Germline V gene lookup returns CDR1 LGHNA and CDR2 YSLEER. The CDR3 bases are TGCGCCAGCAGCCAAGAAATGAACCGGGGAGGTGGCTACACCTTC. Translating gives CASSQEMNRGGGYTF.

J is TRBJ1-2 and V is TRBV28; TRBD1 agrees at 7 bases. Germline V gene sequence: CDR1 MDHEN, CDR2 SYDVKM. CDR3 length: 15 amino acids. Losses at the gene ends were 10 bases for V and 0 bases for J; bases not matched to a gene: 11. CDR3 sequence reads: CAIMGRGATNYGYTF. The CDR3 DNA reads TGTGCCATCATGGGCAGGGGGGCAACTAACTATGGCTACACCTTC.

This clone occurred once. The chain carries TRBV4-3 and TRBJ1-1, with D possibly TRBD1 on 6 matching bases. The CDR3 extends over 14 amino acids. The germline V and J ends were trimmed by 0 bases and 7 bases, with 12 bases remaining between them. Germline-derived CDR1 and CDR2 are LGHNA and YSLEER. The CDR3 loop reads CASSQDPGQFEAFF. The CDR3 nucleotides read TGCGCCAGCAGCCAAGATCCCGGACAGTTTGAAGCTTTCTTT.

The rearrangement uses TRBV18 and TRBJ2-7, with TRBD2 as a possible D gene (6 bases). The CDR3 consists of 10 residues. The germline V gene has CDR1 KGHSH and CDR2 LQKENI. Trimming left V 8 bases short and J 6 bases short, with 8 bases between. CDR3 amino acids: CASGTSEQYF. Written as DNA, the CDR3 is TGTGCCAGCGGGACTTCCGAGCAGTACTTC.

This CDR3 reads CASSRNDRGRGEKLFF. The DNA of the CDR3 is TGTGCCAGCAGCAGAAATGACAGGGGGCGAGGTGAAAAACTGTTTTTT. The chain employs TRBV2 and TRBJ1-4; TRBD1 aligns across 10 bases. Per the germline V gene, CDR1 is SNHLY and CDR2 is FYNNEI. The V and J ends lost 6 bases and 7 bases, in that order; junction bases with no gene match: 11. The CDR3 covers 16 residues.

This chain links TRBV27 with TRBJ2-7; D not certain. The ends were cut back, 3 bases at V and 5 bases at J, with 5 bases in the middle. The CDR3 has 11 residues. The germline V gene has CDR1 MNHEY and CDR2 SMNVEV (reference sequence). CDR3 loop: CASSFYNEQYF. For the CDR3, the DNA is TGTGCCAGCAGTTTTTATAACGAGCAGTACTTC.

This clone appeared once. This CDR3 is CASSQEEGYSGNTIYF. The CDR3 nucleotides are TGTGCCAGCAGCCAAGAAGAGGGCTACTCTGGAAACACCATATATTTT. The chain joins TRBV4-2 to TRBJ1-3; D ambiguous. Germline CDR1 reads LGHNA; CDR2 reads YNFKEQ. The CDR3 extends over 16 amino acids. The V and J ends lost 0 bases and 0 bases respectively, with 9 bases between them.

V usage is TRBV27 and J usage is TRBJ1-2; 8 bases are a match to TRBD1. The CDR3 is 13 amino acids. The V and J ends lost 6 bases and 6 bases, in that order; junction bases with no gene match: 6. Germline CDR1 MNHEY, CDR2 SMNVEV (reference sequence). CDR3 in amino acids: CASRGQGWDGYTF. CDR3 bases: TGTGCCAGCAGAGGACAGGGCTGGGATGGCTACACCTTC.

This clone was detected only once. The rearrangement uses TRBV7-2 and TRBJ1-5; 12 bases match TRBD1. The germline V gene has CDR1 SGHTA and CDR2 FQGNSA. V dropped 2 bases and J dropped 2; count of bases not matched to a gene: 7. The CDR3 is made up of 18 amino acids. The CDR3 DNA is TGTGCCAGCAGCTTAAGCGGGACAGGGGGCAGGGGCAATCAGCCCCAGCATTTT. This translates into CASSLSGTGGRGNQPQHF.

In this sample, this clone turned up a few times. CDR3 residues: CASSLRSADTDTQYF. The CDR3 bases are TGTGCCAGCAGCTTACGATCGGCGGACACAGATACGCAGTATTTT. The V and J genes are TRBV7-3 and TRBJ2-3, with unresolved D. Germline CDR1 SGHTA, CDR2 FQGTGA. CDR3 length: 15 amino acids. V gave up 2 bases and J gave up 2 bases, with 11 bases separating them.

V is TRBV9 and J is TRBJ2-7; 10 bases are shared with TRBD1. This CDR3 is 14 amino acids long. Germline V gene sequence: CDR1 SGDLS, CDR2 YYNGEE. The V segment lost 3 bases and the J segment 3 bases; nucleotides outside the gene matches: 3. The CDR3 sequence: CASSAGTGDYEQYF. CDR3 nucleotide sequence: TGTGCCAGCAGCGCCGGGACAGGGGACTACGAGCAGTACTTC. Filled out from reference TRBV9 and TRBJ2-7, the complete variable domain reads DSGVTQTPKHLITATGQRVTLRCSPRSGDLSVYWYQQSLDQGLQFLIQYYNGEERAKGNILERFSAQQFPDLHSELNLSSLELGDSALYFCASSAGTGDYEQYFGPGTRLTVT.

The chain carries TRBV5-1 and TRBJ1-1; 9 bases line up with TRBD1. The junction had 14 bases not matched to a gene; V was cut back by 5 bases and J by 3 bases. The CDR3 length is 17 residues. Germline CDR1 reads SGHRS; CDR2 reads YFSETQ. Here the CDR3 reads CASRPSGQGWLDTEAFF. The CDR3 DNA is TGCGCCAGCAGACCCTCGGGACAGGGTTGGTTGGACACTGAAGCTTTCTTT.

This sequence joins TRBV13 and TRBJ2-5; D remains ambiguous. The ends were cut back, 5 bases at V and 5 bases at J, with 15 bases in the middle. This CDR3 has 14 residues. The germline gives CDR1 PRHDT, CDR2 FYEKMQ (reference sequence). The CDR3: CASSPPGQQETQYF. The CDR3 DNA is TGTGCCAGCAGCCCCCCCGGTCAACAGGAGACCCAGTACTTC.